The 27 T cell receptor beta chains given below trace back to one sample, sequenced in a study of breast tumors, draining lymph nodes, adjacent tissues. From the multiplex PCR reads, TCRdb called clonotypes with MiXCR, one entry per CDR3 protein. Here the sample spans tens of thousands of distinct CDR3 sequences, approximately 64% being singletons. The sample comprised tumor-adjacent breast tissue. These TCRs come from a female donor with breast cancer. Some clones in this sample may be carry-over from other donors' samples.

The gene calls are TRBV6-6 and TRBJ2-5; TRBD2 matches 10 bases. This CDR3 contains 17 residues. The germline gives CDR1 MNHNY, CDR2 SVGAGI (reference sequence). V dropped 6 bases and J dropped 2; count of bases not matched to a gene: 12. CDR3 nucleotides: TGTGCCAGCAGCCCCGGGAGGACTAGCGGTGCACAAGAGACCCAGTACTTC. It translates to CASSPGRTSGAQETQYF.

The J gene is TRBJ1-5, the V gene TRBV6-6, with D possibly being TRBD1 (5 bases). Trimming took 7 bases from V and 6 from J, leaving 19 bases between them. CDR3 size: 15 residues. From germline, CDR1 is MNHNY and CDR2 SVGAGI (reference sequence). DNA of the CDR3: TGTGCCAGCAACTCGGGACGGGCCTTGATTCAGCCCCAGCATTTT. Its translation: CASNSGRALIQPQHF.

The chain joins TRBV6-5 to TRBJ1-2, with D hard to call. The V gene's germline CDR1 is MNHEY and CDR2 SVGAGI. V gave up 5 bases and J gave up 7 bases, with 8 bases separating them. The CDR3 sequence is 11 residues long. The CDR3 DNA is TGTGCCAGCAGTCGGACGATTGGCTACACCTTC. Amino acid sequence: CASSRTIGYTF.

This sequence joins TRBV7-9 and TRBJ2-3; 9 bases are shared with TRBD2. Germline loops: CDR1 SEHNR, CDR2 FQNEAQ (reference sequence). The CDR3 length is 16 residues. V was pared by 5 bases and J by 5 bases, with 11 bases of the junction left unmatched. The CDR3 DNA is TGTGCCAGCAGCCACATCGGCGGGGGGGCGAAAGATACGCAGTATTTT. It specifies CASSHIGGGAKDTQYF.

The sample holds many counts of this clonotype. V usage is TRBV6-5 and J usage is TRBJ1-2; D may be TRBD1 (5 bases). CDR1 is MNHEY, CDR2 SVGAGI, per germline. The length of the CDR3 is 13 residues. The V and J ends lost 6 bases and 8 bases respectively, with 16 bases between them. The chain's CDR3 is CASSPGGGRGYTF. CDR3 in DNA: TGTGCCAGCAGCCCCGGGGGGGGGAGAGGCTACACCTTC.

At least ten counts were recorded for this clonotype. The chain couples TRBV20-1 to TRBJ1-2, with TRBD1 identical over 12 bases. V was clipped by 6 bases and J by 7 bases; unmatched bases: 6. CDR3 length: 13 residues. CDR1 is DFQATT, CDR2 SNEGSKA, per germline (reference sequence). CDR3 protein: CSAGTGGAGGYTF. The CDR3 DNA follows: TGCAGTGCCGGGACAGGGGGCGCGGGTGGCTACACCTTC.

The chain combines TRBV20-1 with TRBJ2-1; 13 bases are a match to TRBD2. Per the germline V gene, CDR1 is DFQATT and CDR2 is SNEGSKA (reference sequence). The CDR3 contains 18 residues. After removal of 6 bases from V and 3 bases from J, the junction contained 14 bases not matched to a gene. CDR3 sequence reads: CSAAPGLAGFLHYNEQFF. CDR3 DNA sequence: TGCAGTGCAGCACCGGGACTAGCGGGATTTCTCCACTACAATGAGCAGTTCTTC.

The chain has TRBV12-3 or TRBV12-4 and TRBJ2-5, with TRBD2 matching over 14 bases. V was pared by 6 bases and J by 3 bases, with 6 bases of the junction left unmatched. This CDR3 has 16 residues. CDR3 loop: CASSRGLAGAKETQYF. For the CDR3, the DNA is TGTGCCAGCAGCCGGGGACTAGCGGGGGCCAAAGAGACCCAGTACTTC.

The V and J genes are TRBV4-1 and TRBJ2-2; 11 positions agree with TRBD2. The CDR3 runs to 15 residues. Germline CDR1 MGHRA, CDR2 YSYEKL. V lost 5 bases to trimming and J lost 1 base; unmatched junction nucleotides: 0. CDR3 nucleotide sequence: TGCGCCAGCAGCACTAGCGGGAGGAACACCGGGGAGCTGTTTTTT. This encodes CASSTSGRNTGELFF.

In its sample, this clonotype was seen many times. The chain joins TRBV19 to TRBJ2-1; TRBD2 matches at 9 bases. Looked up from germline, CDR1 is LNHDA and CDR2 is SQIVND (reference sequence). V trimming: 3 bases; J trimming: 1 base; junction bases outside the gene matches: 10. The CDR3 is made up of 18 amino acids. Here the CDR3 DNA reads TGTGCCAGTAGTATGCGTAGCGGGGGCCCCCTTTCCTACAATGAGCAGTTCTTC. Its translation is CASSMRSGGPLSYNEQFF.

The rearrangement joins TRBV2 to TRBJ2-1; TRBD2 matches at 9 bases. The CDR3 runs to 14 residues. The ends lost 7 bases at V and 4 bases at J; junction bases unmatched: 5. Germline CDR1 is SNHLY and CDR2 is FYNNEI. The CDR3 spells CASNGLALYNEQFF. The CDR3 DNA follows: TGTGCCAGCAATGGACTAGCGCTATACAATGAGCAGTTCTTC.

The V and J genes are TRBV20-1 and TRBJ2-7; 8 nucleotides match TRBD1. Germline V CDR1 and CDR2: DFQATT, SNEGSKA (reference sequence). After removal of 6 bases from V and 2 bases from J, the junction contained 6 bases not matched to a gene. The CDR3 is 13 residues long. The CDR3 here is CSAAGTGPYEQYF. Written as DNA, the CDR3 is TGCAGTGCCGCCGGGACAGGACCCTACGAGCAGTACTTC.

V gene TRBV24-1 combines with J gene TRBJ2-7; D may be TRBD1 or TRBD2 (5 bases each). The CDR3 covers 15 residues. Germline loops: CDR1 KGHDR, CDR2 SFDVKD. The V end was cut by 2 bases, the J end by 0 bases, with 10 bases between. CDR3 sequence (DNA): TGTGCCACCAGTGATTCCTCAGGGAGCTCCTACGAGCAGTACTTC. Translated, it gives CATSDSSGSSYEQYF.

V is TRBV29-1 and J is TRBJ2-5; possible D gene TRBD1, 6 bases. Germline CDR1 reads SQVTM; CDR2 reads ANQGSEA. V was trimmed by 7 bases and J by 5 bases, leaving 11 bases between them. The CDR3 is made up of 11 amino acids. CDR3 DNA: TGCAGCGCAGGGGATTTCGAGACCCAGTACTTC. It codes for CSAGDFETQYF.

The chain joins TRBV7-9 to TRBJ2-7; D is undetermined. Germline CDR1 SEHNR, CDR2 FQNEAQ (reference sequence). The CDR3 runs 15 residues. The V end lost 4 bases, the J end lost 2 bases, and 15 bases lay between the germline ends. The CDR3 reads CASSSPGLVAYEQYF. The DNA for the CDR3 is TGTGCCAGCAGCTCTCCAGGTTTGGTCGCCTACGAGCAGTACTTC. The complete variable domain, with remaining parts taken from reference TRBV7-9 and TRBJ2-7, reads DTGVSQNPRHKITKRGQNVTFRCDPISEHNRLYWYRQTLGQGPEFLTYFQNEAQLEKSRLLSDRFSAERPKGSFSTLEIQRTEQGDSAMYLCASSSPGLVAYEQYFGPGTRLTVT.

The V call is TRBV20-1, the J call TRBJ2-7; 9 bases are a match to TRBD2. CDR1 and CDR2 (germline): DFQATT, SNEGSKA (reference sequence). The V gene end was trimmed by 3 bases and the J gene end by 7 bases; junction bases not matched to a gene: 7. This CDR3 spans 13 amino acids. CDR3 nucleotide sequence: TGCAGTGCTAGGAGTGCGGGAGGGGGGGAGCAGTACTTC. It encodes CSARSAGGGEQYF.

Regarding this clonotype: Given a much more abundant clone one base away, this may be a read error. The chain joins TRBV7-2 to TRBJ2-3; 13 bases are a match to TRBD2. From germline, CDR1 is SGHTA and CDR2 FQGNSA. The CDR3 runs 17 residues. CDR3 nucleotide sequence: TGTGCCAGCAGCGGACTAGCGGGAGTGGACCCCACAGATCCGCAGTATTTT. It codes for CASSGLAGVDPTDPQYF. Drawing the rest from reference TRBV7-2 and TRBJ2-3, the complete variable domain is GAGVSQSPSNKVTEKGKDVELRCDPISGHTALYWYRQSLGQGLEFLIYFQGNSAPDKSGLPSDRFSAERTGGSVSTLTIQRTQQEDSAVYLCASSGLAGVDPTDPQYFGPGTRLTVL.

This clonotype was counted once. It is likely a read error, because the conserved phenylalanine at the end of the CDR3 is missing. The limits of the CDR3 on the DNA are not certain, so only TCRdb's listed CDR3 is given. The V and J genes are TRBV4-1 and TRBJ1-3. The V gene's germline CDR1 is MGHRA and CDR2 YSYEKL. Termini included, the CDR3 measures 11 amino acids. The CDR3 spells CASSQDPPGLA.

This clonotype showed up many times. The chain combines TRBV6-1 with TRBJ2-3, with 11 positions matching TRBD2. CDR1 MNHNS and CDR2 SASEGT come from the germline V gene. The CDR3 loop spans 14 amino acids. V dropped 9 bases and J dropped 3; count of bases not matched to a gene: 5. DNA of the CDR3: TGTGCCAGTAGCGGGGGGGCCTTGACAGATACGCAGTATTTT. As protein: CASSGGALTDTQYF.

The chain is built from TRBV15 and TRBJ1-6, with a weak D call TRBD1 (6 bases). The CDR3 runs to 14 residues. With 4 bases removed from V and 7 bases from J, the gap between germline ends came to 11 bases. The germline gives CDR1 LNHNV, CDR2 YYDKDF (reference sequence). This CDR3 reads CATSKGGENSPLHF. The DNA of the CDR3 is TGTGCCACCAGCAAAGGGGGGGAGAATTCACCCCTCCACTTT.

V is TRBV19 and J is TRBJ2-1, with TRBD2 matching 13 bases. Germline V gene data show CDR1 as LNHDA and CDR2 as SQIVND (reference sequence). The CDR3 is 15 amino acids. Unmatched junction bases numbered 7, after V lost 8 bases and J lost 6 bases. The DNA of the CDR3 is TGTGCCAGTCGCCCTGGGACTAGCGGGATCAATGAGCAGTTCTTC. Translation gives CASRPGTSGINEQFF.

In this sample, this clonotype turned up many times. This chain links TRBV11-2 with TRBJ2-3, with a possible D match to TRBD1 (6 bases). The germline V gene has CDR1 SGHAT and CDR2 FQNNGV. V shed 1 base and J shed 4 bases, with 12 bases lying between them. CDR3 length: 15 residues. CDR3 loop: CASSLVQGPPDTQYF. The CDR3 bases are TGTGCCAGCAGCTTAGTACAGGGCCCGCCAGATACGCAGTATTTT.

About this clonotype itself: The conserved phenylalanine or tryptophan is not found at the CDR3 terminus, so this likely reflects a read error. The chain recombines TRBV7-2 with TRBJ1-5; D is unclear. Germline CDR1 is SGHTA and CDR2 is FQGNSA. The CDR3 totals 14 residues. The ends were cut back, 1 base at V and 5 bases at J, with 9 bases in the middle. The chain's CDR3 is CASSLEQIHQPQHL. The CDR3 DNA follows: TGTGCCAGCAGCTTAGAACAGATTCATCAGCCCCAGCATCTT.

This chain links TRBV7-4 with TRBJ2-7, with 9 bases identical to TRBD1. CDR1 SGHVT and CDR2 SQSDAQ come from the germline V gene. The V and J ends lost 7 bases and 3 bases, in that order; junction bases with no gene match: 4. The CDR3 is 13 amino acids. This CDR3 reads CASKGTGLYEQYF. CDR3 in DNA: TGTGCCAGCAAAGGGACAGGGCTCTACGAGCAGTACTTC.

In its sample, this clonotype is medium-sized. The gene calls are TRBV6-2 or TRBV6-3 and TRBJ2-1; the D call may be TRBD1 or TRBD2 (5 bases each). The CDR3 consists of 16 residues. The V gene lost 7 bases and the J gene lost 9 bases, with 25 bases spanning the gap. The germline V gene has CDR1 MNHEY and CDR2 SVGEGT. The CDR3 sequence is CASTYGAEPPLLEQFF. The CDR3 nucleotides read TGTGCCAGCACCTACGGGGCGGAACCCCCTTTACTTGAGCAGTTCTTC.

The chain combines TRBV7-2 with TRBJ2-3; no definite D call. Germline CDR1 is SGHTA and CDR2 is FQGNSA. V was pared by 5 bases and J by 4 bases, with 13 bases between. The CDR3 consists of 14 residues. DNA for the CDR3: TGTGCCAGCAGCGATAGCCTGGGTTCAGATACGCAGTATTTT. This translates into CASSDSLGSDTQYF.

Within the sample, this clonotype is large. The chain recombines TRBV6-2 or TRBV6-3 with TRBJ2-7, with 11 bases lining up with TRBD2. After removal of 4 bases from V and 4 bases from J, the junction contained 12 bases not matched to a gene. Germline CDR1 and CDR2: MNHEY and SVGEGT. The length of the CDR3 is 17 residues. In nucleotides, the CDR3 is TGTGCCAGCAGTTTCCTAGCGGGAGGACATTCCTCTTACGAGCAGTACTTC. Protein product: CASSFLAGGHSSYEQYF.